This T cell receptor (beta chain) is from a study of beta chain features in type 1 diabetes. Per germline, CDR1 LGHNT and CDR2 FRNRAP. There are 15 residues in the CDR3. The V gene end was trimmed by 7 bases and the J gene end by 4 bases; junction bases not matched to a gene: 6. Reverse transcribing all isolated RNA meant expressed TCRB transcripts were sequenced. Assay used: immunoSEQ multiplex PCR; TCRdb lists only in-frame clones, some missing. The table shows approximately 340,000 clones, with more than 13% occurring only once. Study-wide findings and caveats: Patients showed naive, central memory and Treg TCRB repertoires that appeared more similar than those of healthy donors.

With regard to this clone: The antigen is not known.

The chain combines TRBV12-5 with TRBJ2-1; 11 nucleotides agree with TRBD2. This TCR was sampled from a woman younger than 30 in good health. The source material was naive CD4+ T cells from blood. The CDR3 spells CASATGLAVYNEQFF. CDR3 coding DNA: TGTGCTAGTGCCACGGGACTAGCGGTATACAATGAGCAGTTCTTC.